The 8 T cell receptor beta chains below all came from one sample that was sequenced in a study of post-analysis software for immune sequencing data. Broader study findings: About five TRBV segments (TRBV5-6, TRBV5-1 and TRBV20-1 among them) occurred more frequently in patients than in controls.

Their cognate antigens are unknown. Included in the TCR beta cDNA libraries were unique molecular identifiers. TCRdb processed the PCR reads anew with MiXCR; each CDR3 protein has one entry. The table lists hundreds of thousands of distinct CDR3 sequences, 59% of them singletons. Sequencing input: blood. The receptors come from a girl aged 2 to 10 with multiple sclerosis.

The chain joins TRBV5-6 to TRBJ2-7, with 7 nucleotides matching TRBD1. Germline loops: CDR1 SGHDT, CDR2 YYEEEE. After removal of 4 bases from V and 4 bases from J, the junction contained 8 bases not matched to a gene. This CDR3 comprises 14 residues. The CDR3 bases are TGTGCCAGCAGCCAAAGGACAGGACCTTACGAGCAGTACTTC. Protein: CASSQRTGPYEQYF.

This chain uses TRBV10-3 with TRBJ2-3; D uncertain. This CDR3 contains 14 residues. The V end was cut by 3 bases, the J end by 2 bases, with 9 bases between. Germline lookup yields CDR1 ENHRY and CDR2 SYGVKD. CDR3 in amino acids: CAISERAYTDTQYF. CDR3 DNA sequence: TGTGCCATCAGTGAAAGGGCATACACAGATACGCAGTATTTT.

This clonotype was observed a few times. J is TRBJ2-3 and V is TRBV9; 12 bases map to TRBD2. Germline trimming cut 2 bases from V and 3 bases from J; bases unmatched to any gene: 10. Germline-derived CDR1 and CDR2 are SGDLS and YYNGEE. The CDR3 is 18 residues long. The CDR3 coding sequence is TGTGCCAGCAGCGTCGGGCTAGCGGGAGGGTCCGGAACAGATACGCAGTATTTT. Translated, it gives CASSVGLAGGSGTDTQYF.

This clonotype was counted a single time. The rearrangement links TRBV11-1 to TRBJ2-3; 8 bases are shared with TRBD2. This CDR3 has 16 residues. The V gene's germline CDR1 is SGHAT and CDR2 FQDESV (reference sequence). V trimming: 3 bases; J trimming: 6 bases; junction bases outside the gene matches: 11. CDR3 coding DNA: TGTGCCAGCAGCTTGGAACCAGCGGGGGCCCCGGATACGCAGTATTTT. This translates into CASSLEPAGAPDTQYF.

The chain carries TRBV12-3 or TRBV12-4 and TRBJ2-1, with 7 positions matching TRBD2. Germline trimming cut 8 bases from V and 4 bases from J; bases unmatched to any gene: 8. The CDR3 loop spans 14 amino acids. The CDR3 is CASETPGLYNEQFF. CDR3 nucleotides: TGTGCCAGCGAAACCCCGGGACTATACAATGAGCAGTTCTTC.

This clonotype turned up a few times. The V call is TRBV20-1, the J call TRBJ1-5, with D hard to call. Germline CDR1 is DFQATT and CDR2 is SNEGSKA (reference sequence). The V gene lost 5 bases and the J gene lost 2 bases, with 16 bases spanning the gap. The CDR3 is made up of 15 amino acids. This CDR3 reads CSAATTQDRNQPQHF. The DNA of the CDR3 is TGCAGTGCTGCGACGACCCAGGATCGCAATCAGCCCCAGCATTTT.

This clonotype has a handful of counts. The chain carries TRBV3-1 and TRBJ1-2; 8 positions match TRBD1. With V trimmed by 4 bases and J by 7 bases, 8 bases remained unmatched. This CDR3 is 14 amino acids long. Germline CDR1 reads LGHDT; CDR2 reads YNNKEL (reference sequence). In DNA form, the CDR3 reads TGTGCCAGCAGCCCTTCAGGGGGCACGGGTGGCTACACCTTC. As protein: CASSPSGGTGGYTF.

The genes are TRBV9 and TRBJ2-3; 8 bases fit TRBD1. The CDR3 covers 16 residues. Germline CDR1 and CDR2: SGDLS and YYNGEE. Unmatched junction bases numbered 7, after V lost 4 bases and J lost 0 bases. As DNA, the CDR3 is TGTGCCAGCAGCCCCGGACAGGGCTCTAGCACAGATACGCAGTATTTT. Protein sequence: CASSPGQGSSTDTQYF. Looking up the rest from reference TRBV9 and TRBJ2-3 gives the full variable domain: DSGVTQTPKHLITATGQRVTLRCSPRSGDLSVYWYQQSLDQGLQFLIQYYNGEERAKGNILERFSAQQFPDLHSELNLSSLELGDSALYFCASSPGQGSSTDTQYFGPGTRLTVL.